These 21 T cell receptor beta chains originate from one sample sequenced in a study of blood T cell repertoires in COVID-19 (dated by TCRdb to 2018 to 2021). Library preparation was by the immunoSEQ multiplex PCR assay. As stored in TCRdb, this immuneACCESS dataset retains in-frame rearrangements with V and J assigned. A fraction of the clones does not appear; measured against another copy, unresolved V genes explain less than half of the discrepancy, and the remainder lacks a known reason. The table for this sample lists 250,000 to 300,000 clones; approximately 83% of them were counted only once. The ten biggest clones cover around 2% of the sample. The specimen was PBMCs or T cells enriched from blood (not recorded which). Source of these receptors: a woman in her forties or fifties who had recovered from COVID-19.

The chain uses TRBV5-1 and TRBJ1-3; no definite D call. The CDR3 is made up of 15 amino acids. V dropped 2 bases and J dropped 0 bases, with 9 bases sitting between them. Germline V CDR1 and CDR2: SGHRS, YFSETQ. The CDR3 DNA sequence: TGCGCCAGCAGCTTCTCGTATAACTCTGGAAACACCATATATTTT. Amino acids: CASSFSYNSGNTIYF. The full variable domain, completed using reference TRBV5-1 and TRBJ1-3, is KAGVTQTPRYLIKTRGQQVTLSCSPISGHRSVSWYQQTPGQGLQFLFEYFSETQRNKGNFPGRFSGRQFSNSRSEMNVSTLELGDSALYLCASSFSYNSGNTIYFGEGSWLTVV.

This chain uses TRBV5-4 with TRBJ1-1; D remains unclear. The ends were cut back, 5 bases at V and 4 bases at J, with 9 bases in the middle. The germline V gene has CDR1 SGHNT and CDR2 YYREEE (reference sequence). The CDR3 length is 12 residues. DNA for the CDR3: TGTGCCAGCAGTCGGGGTTCCACTGAAGCTTTCTTT. Its protein product is CASSRGSTEAFF.

A single count supports this clone. The chain employs TRBV7-3 and TRBJ2-2; 9 bases line up with TRBD2. The CDR3 has 17 amino acids. The J segment lost 4 bases and the V segment lost 2 bases, leaving 8 bases of the junction unmatched. Germline V CDR1 and CDR2: SGHTA, FQGTGA. The CDR3 DNA sequence: TGTGCCAGCAGCTTACGGGCGGGAGGGCCCGTCACCGGGGAGCTGTTTTTT. This sequence encodes CASSLRAGGPVTGELFF.

This chain links TRBV5-1 with TRBJ1-1; 8 bases line up with TRBD1. The germline V gene encodes CDR1 SGHRS and CDR2 YFSETQ. Germline trimming cut 5 bases from V and 11 bases from J; bases unmatched to any gene: 11. The CDR3 contains 13 residues. CDR3 protein: CASSRQGFQSAFF. CDR3 DNA sequence: TGCGCCAGCAGTCGACAGGGGTTTCAGTCGGCTTTCTTT.

The genes are TRBV19 and TRBJ1-6; 9 positions agree with TRBD1. The germline gives CDR1 LNHDA, CDR2 SQIVND (reference sequence). This CDR3 has 15 amino acids. The V and J ends lost 6 bases and 13 bases, in that order; junction bases with no gene match: 13. The CDR3, as DNA: TGTGCCAGTAGCCCCGGCCACGGGACAGGGTATCCCCTCCACTTT. Encoded protein: CASSPGHGTGYPLHF.

The chain recombines TRBV5-4 with TRBJ2-1, with TRBD2 matching 12 bases. The CDR3 runs to 17 residues. J gave up 2 bases and V 4 bases, and 7 bases lay outside the gene matches. The V gene's germline CDR1 is SGHNT and CDR2 YYREEE (reference sequence). CDR3 nucleotide sequence: TGTGCCAGCAGCACACCGACTAGCGGGAGTACCTACAATGAGCAGTTCTTC. Its protein is CASSTPTSGSTYNEQFF.

This rearrangement joins TRBV19 to TRBJ1-2; perhaps TRBD1 as D (6 bases). CDR3 length equals 11 residues. V lost 6 bases and J 9 bases, leaving 11 bases between the germline ends. From germline, CDR1 is LNHDA and CDR2 SQIVND (reference sequence). The CDR3 protein is CASRRTDRYTF. CDR3 in DNA: TGTGCCAGTAGACGGACAGATCGCTACACCTTC. The entire variable domain, with the rest obtained from reference TRBV19 and TRBJ1-2, is as follows: DGGITQSPKYLFRKEGQNVTLSCEQNLNHDAMYWYRQDPGQGLRLIYYSQIVNDFQKGDIAEGYSVSREKKESFPLTVTSAQKNPTAFYLCASRRTDRYTFGSGTRLTVV.

The rearrangement joins TRBV5-4 to TRBJ2-7, with D possibly TRBD2 on 6 matching bases. This CDR3 has 15 residues. V was pared by 4 bases and J by 4 bases, with 18 bases between. Germline lookup yields CDR1 SGHNT and CDR2 YYREEE (reference sequence). In DNA form, the CDR3 reads TGTGCCAGCAGCCCACCCGGGGGTAGCGGATACGAGCAGTACTTC. Amino acid sequence: CASSPPGGSGYEQYF.

V usage is TRBV5-1 and J usage is TRBJ1-3; D is unclear. The CDR3 is 14 residues long. V was clipped by 0 bases and J by 0 bases, with 4 bases between them. Germline loops: CDR1 SGHRS, CDR2 YFSETQ. CDR3 sequence reads: CASSLGLSGNTIYF. CDR3 coding DNA: TGCGCCAGCAGCTTGGGGCTCTCTGGAAACACCATATATTTT.

The chain links TRBV4-2 to TRBJ2-7; 7 bases match TRBD2. Germline values: CDR1 LGHNA, CDR2 YNFKEQ. V dropped 0 bases and J dropped 4; count of bases not matched to a gene: 6. CDR3 length: 15 residues. CDR3 sequence: CASSQDTGGVYEQYF. The DNA for the CDR3 is TGTGCCAGCAGCCAAGATACGGGGGGAGTTTACGAGCAGTACTTC.

This clone has a handful of counts. The chain is built from TRBV9 and TRBJ2-2; D remains unclear. This CDR3 spans 14 amino acids. CDR1 and CDR2 (germline): SGDLS, YYNGEE. Trimming stripped 0 bases from V and 4 bases from J, with 7 bases between. The CDR3 spells CASSVGGVTGELFF. In DNA form, the CDR3 reads TGTGCCAGCAGCGTAGGAGGAGTCACCGGGGAGCTGTTTTTT.

This chain uses TRBV28 with TRBJ2-7; tentative D call: TRBD1 (5 bases). In germline, CDR1 is MDHEN, CDR2 SYDVKM. The CDR3 runs to 16 residues. V lost 7 bases to trimming and J lost 7 bases, with 26 bases between them. The CDR3 bases are TGTGCCAGCAACCCACCGACAGTTATGAGGACGAAGGAGCAGTACTTC. This codes for CASNPPTVMRTKEQYF.

The V and J genes are TRBV27 and TRBJ2-1, with a weak D call TRBD2 (6 bases). Per germline, CDR1 MNHEY and CDR2 SMNVEV (reference sequence). CDR3 length: 15 residues. V lost 5 bases to trimming and J lost 12 bases, with 23 bases between them. CDR3 sequence reads: CASSLVWRAGSGQFF. CDR3 bases: TGTGCCAGCAGTCTCGTCTGGAGGGCCGGTTCAGGGCAGTTCTTC.

This clone was recorded only once. The chain uses TRBV5-1 and TRBJ2-1, with 7 bases aligning to TRBD2. J lost 0 bases, V lost 7 bases, and 10 bases had no gene match. The CDR3 contains 16 residues. Germline CDR1 reads SGHRS; CDR2 reads YFSETQ. This CDR3 is CASGLAEMSSYNEQFF. DNA for the CDR3: TGCGCCAGCGGGCTAGCGGAAATGAGCTCCTACAATGAGCAGTTCTTC.

The chain combines TRBV7-6 with TRBJ2-1; D is unresolved. This CDR3 contains 13 residues. The germline CDR1 and CDR2 sequences are SGHVS and FNYEAQ. V gave up 5 bases and J gave up 4 bases, with 9 bases separating them. CDR3 in DNA: TGTGCCAGCAGCACGACACCTTACAATGAGCAGTTCTTC. Translated: CASSTTPYNEQFF. The entire variable domain, with the rest obtained from reference TRBV7-6 and TRBJ2-1, is as follows: GAGVSQSPRYKVTKRGQDVALRCDPISGHVSLYWYRQALGQGPEFLTYFNYEAQQDKSGLPNDRFSAERPEGSISTLTIQRTEQRDSAMYRCASSTTPYNEQFFGPGTRLTVL.

The V gene is TRBV6-6, the J gene TRBJ1-1; D gene unclear. This CDR3 has 16 residues. Trimming shortened V by 0 bases and J by 3 bases, and 14 bases separated the two germline ends. The germline V gene has CDR1 MNHNY and CDR2 SVGAGI (reference sequence). The CDR3 region has the DNA TGTGCCAGCAGTTACTCGAGCATGGTGGTGGACACTGAAGCTTTCTTT. This codes for CASSYSSMVVDTEAFF.

The chain has TRBV18 and TRBJ2-1; maybe TRBD2 (5 bases). The CDR3 consists of 14 residues. V lost 2 bases to trimming and J lost 8 bases, with 13 bases between them. Per germline, CDR1 KGHSH and CDR2 LQKENI. The CDR3 DNA sequence: TGTGCCAGCTCACCAGCTAGCCCAAGGGATGAGCAGTTCTTC. Amino acids: CASSPASPRDEQFF.

V gene TRBV27 combines with J gene TRBJ2-7, with TRBD1 identical over 8 bases. This CDR3 has 14 residues. The germline V gene encodes CDR1 MNHEY and CDR2 SMNVEV (reference sequence). With V trimmed by 5 bases and J by 3 bases, 6 bases remained unmatched. CDR3 residues: CASSVDGQGYEQYF. The CDR3 DNA reads TGTGCCAGCAGTGTAGATGGACAGGGCTACGAGCAGTACTTC.

This clone was seen just once. The chain carries TRBV5-1 and TRBJ2-7; 8 nucleotides agree with TRBD2. Trimming removed 3 bases from V and 2 bases from J; junction bases left unmatched: 7. This CDR3 region has 15 residues. The germline gives CDR1 SGHRS, CDR2 YFSETQ. The CDR3 nucleotides are TGCGCCAGCAGCTCAGACGGGACTAGAACCTACGAGCAGTACTTC. This codes for CASSSDGTRTYEQYF. Using reference TRBV5-1 and TRBJ2-7 for the parts outside the CDR3, the full variable domain is KAGVTQTPRYLIKTRGQQVTLSCSPISGHRSVSWYQQTPGQGLQFLFEYFSETQRNKGNFPGRFSGRQFSNSRSEMNVSTLELGDSALYLCASSSDGTRTYEQYFGPGTRLTVT.

This sequence joins TRBV6-4 and TRBJ1-3; TRBD1 is a possible D gene (6 bases). Germline loops: CDR1 MRHNA, CDR2 SNTAGT. CDR3 length: 14 amino acids. Trimming left V 6 bases short and J 1 base short, with 10 bases between. CDR3 sequence reads: CASRQGGSGNTIYF. The CDR3 DNA is TGTGCCAGCAGGCAAGGGGGTTCTGGAAACACCATATATTTT.

This chain connects TRBV28 to TRBJ2-2, with 8 positions matching TRBD1. After removal of 7 bases from V and 1 base from J, the junction contained 5 bases not matched to a gene. The CDR3 consists of 15 residues. CDR1 is MDHEN, CDR2 SYDVKM, per germline. CDR3 sequence reads: CASTPQGGNTGELFF. The CDR3 nucleotides are TGTGCCAGCACCCCACAGGGGGGGAACACCGGGGAGCTGTTTTTT.